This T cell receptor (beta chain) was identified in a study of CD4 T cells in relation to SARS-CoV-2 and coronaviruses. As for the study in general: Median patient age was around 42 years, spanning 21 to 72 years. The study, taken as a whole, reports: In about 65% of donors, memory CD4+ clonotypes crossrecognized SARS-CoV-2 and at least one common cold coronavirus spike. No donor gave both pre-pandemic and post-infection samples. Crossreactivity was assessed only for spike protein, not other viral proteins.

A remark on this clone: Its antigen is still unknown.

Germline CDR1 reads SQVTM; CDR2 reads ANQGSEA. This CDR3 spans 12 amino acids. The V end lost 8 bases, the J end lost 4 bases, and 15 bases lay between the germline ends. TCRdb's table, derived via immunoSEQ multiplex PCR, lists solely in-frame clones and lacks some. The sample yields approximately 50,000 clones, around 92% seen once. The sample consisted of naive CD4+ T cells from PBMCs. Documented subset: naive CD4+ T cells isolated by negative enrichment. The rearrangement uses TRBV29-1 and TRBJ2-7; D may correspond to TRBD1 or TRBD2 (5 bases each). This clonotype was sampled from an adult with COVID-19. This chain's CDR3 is CSYSRGPYEQYF. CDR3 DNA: TGCAGCTATTCACGGGGCCCTTACGAGCAGTACTTC.